The 7 T cell receptor beta chains in this list originate from one sample, sequenced in a study of identical twins (dated by TCRdb to 2016 to 2018). Library creation used 5' RACE. TCRdb records Illumina HiSeq 2000 as the sequencer. TCRdb redid the processing of the public reads, applying fastp at Q25 and MiXCR, and retained in-frame beta chains. Each record represents a unique CDR3 protein, reported with the most common genes and DNA among its rows. The sample data list under 1 million distinct CDR3 sequences, and over 9% of these were observed just once. The ten largest make up around 1.5% of the sample. This sample also appeared in a second study, on yellow fever vaccine responses in identical twins.

Material: PBMCs. The receptors originated from a woman between 18 and 29 years old in good health.

This clonotype was counted a few times. The V gene is TRBV20-1, the J gene TRBJ1-4; no definite D call. V was clipped by 3 bases and J by 3 bases, with 11 bases between them. The CDR3 is 14 amino acids. Germline CDR1 reads DFQATT; CDR2 reads SNEGSKA (reference sequence). The CDR3 reads CSASSSMPNEKLFF. The CDR3 DNA reads as TGCAGTGCTAGTTCTAGCATGCCTAATGAAAAACTGTTTTTT.

Only a few counts were recorded for this clonotype. The chain couples TRBV20-1 to TRBJ2-1, with D maybe TRBD2 (6 bases). The V end lost 2 bases, the J end lost 8 bases, and 22 bases lay between the germline ends. CDR1 DFQATT and CDR2 SNEGSKA come from the germline V gene (reference sequence). This CDR3 comprises 16 residues. CDR3 sequence (DNA): TGCAGTGCTAGACCCCCCGGAGGGAAGAGAGGCTATGAGCAGTTCTTC. The encoded protein is CSARPPGGKRGYEQFF.

This clonotype was counted only a few times. The chain couples TRBV3-1 to TRBJ2-2; D is possibly TRBD2 (6 bases). This CDR3 is built from 17 residues. V was trimmed by 4 bases and J by 2 bases, leaving 17 bases between them. Germline V gene data show CDR1 as LGHDT and CDR2 as YNNKEL (reference sequence). The CDR3 region has the DNA TGTGCCAGCAGCCTCCACCGGGACTCATTAAACACCGGGGAGCTGTTTTTT. This gives the protein CASSLHRDSLNTGELFF.

The V and J genes are TRBV7-6 and TRBJ2-1, with 11 bases aligning to TRBD2. With 5 bases clipped from V and 2 bases from J, the junction kept 5 bases outside the gene matches. The CDR3 has 16 amino acids. Germline-derived CDR1 and CDR2 are SGHVS and FNYEAQ. The CDR3 region is CASSPELAGAYNEQFF. The CDR3 region has the DNA TGTGCCAGCAGCCCCGAACTAGCGGGGGCCTACAATGAGCAGTTCTTC.

The genes are TRBV7-6 and TRBJ2-5; tentatively, D is TRBD1 or TRBD2 (6 bases each). The germline V and J ends were trimmed by 1 base and 5 bases, with 11 bases remaining between them. CDR1 SGHVS and CDR2 FNYEAQ come from the germline V gene. CDR3 length equals 14 residues. This chain's CDR3 is CASSLGGAMETQYF. The DNA for the CDR3 is TGTGCCAGCAGCTTAGGGGGGGCCATGGAGACCCAGTACTTC.

This chain joins TRBV10-3 and TRBJ2-3; D is unresolved. V was shortened by 3 bases and J by 2 bases, with 12 bases between the two germline ends. This CDR3 spans 15 amino acids. Per germline, CDR1 ENHRY and CDR2 SYGVKD. CDR3 sequence: CAISDRGVVTDTQYF. DNA for the CDR3: TGTGCCATCAGTGACCGTGGGGTAGTCACAGATACGCAGTATTTT.

This clonotype has only a few counts. This chain's CDR3 is CASSAPGTGVLPTNEKLFF. The CDR3 DNA follows: TGTGCCAGCAGCGCACCCGGGACGGGAGTACTTCCAACTAATGAAAAACTGTTTTTT. The chain couples TRBV4-2 to TRBJ1-4; a possible D gene is TRBD1 (5 bases). CDR3 length: 19 residues. Trimming cost V 5 bases and J 0 bases, with 22 bases left between them. Germline values: CDR1 LGHNA, CDR2 YNFKEQ.